The sequence of this T cell receptor (beta chain) was determined in a study of beta chain features in type 1 diabetes. Notes on this clone: Its specificity is not known.

Study-wide results and caveats: Among patients with Type 1 diabetes, TCRB CDR3s were moderately but significantly shorter in every one of the four CD4+ subsets.

Every isolated RNA sample was fully reverse transcribed, so sequencing captured expressed TCRB transcripts. Produced via immunoSEQ multiplex PCR; TCRdb's table is partial and in-frame only. The sample comprises over 200,000 clones, roughly a tenth of which are singletons, and roughly 0.017% rests with the top ten. This CDR3 is built from 15 residues. Germline CDR1 reads GTSNPN; CDR2 reads SVGIG (reference sequence). V shed 2 bases and J shed 6 bases, with 18 bases lying between them. The clonotype was recovered from a man aged 25-45 years with type 1 diabetes. The V and J genes are TRBV30 and TRBJ2-3; D is possibly TRBD2 (5 bases). Sequenced material: naive CD4+ T cells from blood. In DNA, the CDR3 is TGTGCCTGGAGTCCCTGGGTGGGAGAAGGGGATACGCAGTATTTT. Protein: CAWSPWVGEGDTQYF.